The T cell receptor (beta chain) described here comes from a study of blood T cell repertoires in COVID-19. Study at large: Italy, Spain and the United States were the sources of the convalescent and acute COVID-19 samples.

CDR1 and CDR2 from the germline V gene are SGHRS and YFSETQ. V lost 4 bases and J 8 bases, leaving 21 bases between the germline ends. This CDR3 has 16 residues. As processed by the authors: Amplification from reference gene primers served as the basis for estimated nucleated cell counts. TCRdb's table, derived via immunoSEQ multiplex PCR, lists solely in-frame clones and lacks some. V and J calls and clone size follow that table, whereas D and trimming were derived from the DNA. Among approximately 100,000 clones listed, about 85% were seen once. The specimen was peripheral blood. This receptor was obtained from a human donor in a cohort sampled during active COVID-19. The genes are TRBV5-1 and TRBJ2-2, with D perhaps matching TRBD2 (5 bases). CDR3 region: CASSVTTRGLAGELFF. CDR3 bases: TGCGCCAGCAGCGTAACGACACGCGGGTTGGCGGGGGAGCTGTTTTTT. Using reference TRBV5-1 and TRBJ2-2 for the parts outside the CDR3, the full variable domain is KAGVTQTPRYLIKTRGQQVTLSCSPISGHRSVSWYQQTPGQGLQFLFEYFSETQRNKGNFPGRFSGRQFSNSRSEMNVSTLELGDSALYLCASSVTTRGLAGELFFGEGSRLTVL.